The 10 T cell receptor beta chains given below trace back to one sample, sequenced in a study of blood T cells in healthy people across ages. Primed by a sample-barcoded 5' primer and a J-beta primer mix, a second PCR proceeded for about 6 to 11 cycles. In TCRdb, the 5' RACE reads were re-called with MiXCR into one record per CDR3 protein. The repertoire holds roughly 1,000,000 distinct CDR3 sequences, about 25% seen once, with around 0.7% in the top ten. These same records also appear under a second study, on T cells of mothers and their children.

The source material was blood. The receptors derive from a girl aged 2 to 10 in good health.

The chain couples TRBV20-1 to TRBJ2-3; D uncertain. V was clipped by 4 bases and J by 2 bases, with 7 bases between them. CDR1 is DFQATT, CDR2 SNEGSKA, per germline (reference sequence). The CDR3 totals 12 residues. CDR3 amino acids: CSANIDTDTQYF. DNA for the CDR3: TGCAGTGCTAACATCGACACAGATACGCAGTATTTT.

This chain uses TRBV28 with TRBJ2-3, with TRBD2 matching over 13 bases. The CDR3 covers 15 residues. Germline V CDR1 and CDR2: MDHEN, SYDVKM. The V gene end was trimmed by 6 bases and the J gene end by 7 bases; junction bases not matched to a gene: 7. The CDR3 sequence is CASSIGLAGANTQYF. For the CDR3, the DNA is TGTGCCAGCAGCATTGGACTAGCGGGAGCTAATACGCAGTATTTT.

This rearrangement joins TRBV28 to TRBJ2-1, with D possibly being TRBD1 or TRBD2 (5 bases each). Trimming stripped 3 bases from V and 4 bases from J, with 13 bases between. CDR3 length: 15 residues. The germline V gene has CDR1 MDHEN and CDR2 SYDVKM. The chain's CDR3 is CASSFPPGPYNEQFF. CDR3 nucleotides: TGTGCCAGCAGTTTCCCCCCGGGACCGTACAATGAGCAGTTCTTC.

This clonotype was seen more than once but under ten times. The chain is built from TRBV6-1 and TRBJ2-3; weak D call: TRBD2 (5 bases). Per the germline V gene, CDR1 is MNHNS and CDR2 is SASEGT. V was clipped by 3 bases and J by 2 bases, with 12 bases between them. The CDR3 length is 15 residues. CDR3 in DNA: TGTGCCAGCAGTGACCGGTGGGAGATCACAGATACGCAGTATTTT. Its protein is CASSDRWEITDTQYF.

The chain has TRBV11-1 and TRBJ2-2, with 14 bases lining up with TRBD2. With V trimmed by 5 bases and J by 7 bases, 9 bases remained unmatched. CDR3 size: 17 residues. CDR1 and CDR2 from the germline V gene are SGHAT and FQDESV (reference sequence). The CDR3, as DNA: TGTGCCAGCAGCGCAAGACTAGCGGGGGGGCGGCTCGGGGAGCTGTTTTTT. Translated: CASSARLAGGRLGELFF.

The chain carries TRBV15 and TRBJ2-4; D is undetermined. Near its end, the DNA agrees better with TRBJ2-1, so the J call may be wrong. Germline V lookup: CDR1 LNHNV, CDR2 YYDKDF (reference sequence). The CDR3 extends over 17 amino acids. CDR3 sequence reads: CATSRDRGGLTKNIQFF. The CDR3 DNA follows: TGTGCCACCAGCAGAGATCGCGGCGGTCTAACCAAAAACATTCAGTTCTTC.

This clonotype has a handful of counts. The chain links TRBV3-1 to TRBJ2-3; 13 nucleotides align to TRBD2. The V segment lost 6 bases and the J segment 4 bases; nucleotides outside the gene matches: 1. This CDR3 region has 14 residues. Germline values: CDR1 LGHDT, CDR2 YNNKEL (reference sequence). CDR3 loop: CASRTSGGSDTQYF. Here the CDR3 DNA reads TGTGCCAGCAGGACTAGCGGGGGGTCAGATACGCAGTATTTT.

V usage is TRBV6-6 and J usage is TRBJ1-1; D possibly corresponds to TRBD1 (5 bases). This CDR3 is 13 amino acids long. V gave up 2 bases and J gave up 7 bases, with 11 bases separating them. Germline lookup yields CDR1 MNHNY and CDR2 SVGAGI (reference sequence). The CDR3, as DNA: TGTGCCAGCAGTTACCCTGACAGTTATGAAGCTTTCTTT. It encodes CASSYPDSYEAFF.

The V call is TRBV5-1, the J call TRBJ2-7; D is unresolved. CDR3 length: 16 amino acids. Trimming stripped 0 bases from V and 0 bases from J, with 13 bases between. The germline CDR1 and CDR2 sequences are SGHRS and YFSETQ. CDR3 sequence reads: CASSLATDGYSYEQYF. The CDR3 bases are TGCGCCAGCAGCTTGGCCACGGATGGGTACTCCTACGAGCAGTACTTC.

The chain recombines TRBV7-2 with TRBJ1-1, with D possibly matching TRBD1 (5 bases). Trimming pared 7 bases from V and 3 bases from J, leaving 15 bases between. Germline CDR1 and CDR2: SGHTA and FQGNSA. The CDR3 length is 14 residues. CDR3 loop: CASTQPGGYTEAFF. CDR3 in DNA: TGTGCCAGCACCCAACCTGGGGGGTACACTGAAGCTTTCTTT.